This TCR beta chain emerged from a study of blood T cells in healthy people across ages. Looking at the study overall: Per two T cells, template switching captured roughly one barcoded beta molecule.

A second PCR, run for about 7 to 11 cycles, used a sample-barcoded 5' primer plus a J-beta primer mix. Using its own MiXCR run on the 5' RACE reads, TCRdb lists one record per CDR3 protein. This table has some 750,000 distinct CDR3 sequences, 22% appearing once. Each individual donor underwent a draw of ten milliliters of peripheral blood. V gave up 7 bases and J gave up 5 bases; unmatched junction bases: 6. This CDR3 comprises 13 residues. The V gene is TRBV12-3 or TRBV12-4, the J gene TRBJ2-5, with 8 bases lining up with TRBD1. The source of this sequence is a man between 65 and 85 years old in good health. What was sequenced was blood. CDR3 in amino acids: CASNPTGGETQYF. CDR3 DNA sequence: TGTGCCAGCAACCCCACAGGGGGTGAGACCCAGTACTTC.